The 8 T cell receptor beta chains listed next were all sequenced from one sample in a study of T cells in Graves' hyperthyroidism and ophthalmopathy. Regions amplified from RNA transcripts were the TCR beta CDR3 regions. Researchers ran a first-round RT-PCR on the TCR CDR3 using the HTBI primer set. TCRdb used MiXCR to reprocess the multiplex PCR reads, holding one entry per CDR3 protein. The profile covers roughly 500,000 distinct CDR3 sequences, with about 16% appearing a single time and 25% to 30% taken by the ten largest. The source material was blood. The receptors derive from a young woman with Graves' ophthalmopathy.

This clonotype occurred many times. V usage is TRBV11-2 and J usage is TRBJ2-1, with TRBD1 as a possible D gene (5 bases). The germline gives CDR1 SGHAT, CDR2 FQNNGV. The CDR3 is made up of 14 amino acids. V shed 1 base and J shed 12 bases, with 16 bases lying between them. The CDR3, as DNA: TGTGCCAGCAGCTTAGGGTGGGGCTCGCGAGGGCAGTTCTTC. It yields the protein CASSLGWGSRGQFF.

In this sample, this clonotype turned up many times. The V gene is TRBV7-2, the J gene TRBJ2-3, with D perhaps given as TRBD1 or TRBD2 (5 bases each). CDR3 length equals 16 residues. CDR1 is SGHTA and CDR2 is FQGNSA in the germline V gene. Trimming took 0 bases from V and 1 from J, leaving 11 bases between them. The chain's CDR3 is CASSLALGVGTDTQYF. CDR3 coding DNA: TGTGCCAGCAGCTTAGCACTAGGGGTAGGCACAGATACGCAGTATTTT.

This clonotype was detected many times. The chain links TRBV7-9 to TRBJ1-4; TRBD1 matches at 7 bases. The germline gives CDR1 SEHNR, CDR2 FQNEAQ (reference sequence). With V trimmed by 5 bases and J by 8 bases, 14 bases remained unmatched. The CDR3 is made up of 16 amino acids. CDR3 in amino acids: CASSDTAGGGEEKLFF. In DNA form, the CDR3 reads TGTGCCAGCAGCGACACCGCAGGGGGAGGAGAGGAAAAACTGTTTTTT. Combining the CDR3 with reference TRBV7-9 and TRBJ1-4 gives the whole variable domain DTGVSQNPRHKITKRGQNVTFRCDPISEHNRLYWYRQTLGQGPEFLTYFQNEAQLEKSRLLSDRFSAERPKGSFSTLEIQRTEQGDSAMYLCASSDTAGGGEEKLFFGSGTQLSVL.

There are many counts of this clonotype. The chain employs TRBV28 and TRBJ1-1; 7 bases map to TRBD1. J gave up 4 bases and V 4 bases, and 6 bases lay outside the gene matches. CDR1 is MDHEN and CDR2 is SYDVKM in the germline V gene. The CDR3 is made up of 14 amino acids. The DNA for the CDR3 is TGTGCCAGCAGTTACAGACAGGGCAGCACTGAAGCTTTCTTT. This sequence encodes CASSYRQGSTEAFF. The complete variable domain, with remaining parts taken from reference TRBV28 and TRBJ1-1, reads DVKVTQSSRYLVKRTGEKVFLECVQDMDHENMFWYRQDPGLGLRLIYFSYDVKMKEKGDIPEGYSVSREKKERFSLILESASTNQTSMYLCASSYRQGSTEAFFGQGTRLTVV.

This chain links TRBV19 with TRBJ2-1, with D possibly TRBD1 on 5 matching bases. CDR1 and CDR2 (germline): LNHDA, SQIVND (reference sequence). Trimming removed 1 base at V and 7 bases at J, with 8 bases between. There are 13 residues in the CDR3. CDR3 in DNA: TGTGCCAGTAGTATAGGGGGCGGTAATGAGCAGTTCTTC. Its protein is CASSIGGGNEQFF.

This clonotype turned up a few times. CDR3 in DNA: TGTGCCAGCAGCCTCAGGGGGCTAGGTTCACCCCTCCACTTT. This gives the protein CASSLRGLGSPLHF. The rearrangement links TRBV7-9 to TRBJ1-6; 8 bases fit TRBD1. Germline CDR1 is SEHNR and CDR2 is FQNEAQ (reference sequence). Trimming cost V 5 bases and J 9 bases; bases outside gene matches: 6. The CDR3 length is 14 residues.

This clonotype appeared a few times. This chain joins TRBV15 and TRBJ2-5; the D call may be TRBD1 or TRBD2 (6 bases each). Germline assignment: CDR1 LNHNV and CDR2 YYDKDF (reference sequence). Between the trimmed V and J ends, which lost 0 bases and 4 bases, there was a span of 15 bases. The CDR3 is 16 residues long. The CDR3 sequence: CATSRDTGRTGETQYF. The CDR3 coding sequence is TGTGCCACCAGCAGAGATACAGGGAGGACTGGAGAGACCCAGTACTTC.

This sequence joins TRBV6-1 and TRBJ2-1; 8 bases are shared with TRBD2. The CDR3 totals 15 residues. V lost 7 bases and J lost 8; bases outside the gene matches: 13. In germline, CDR1 is MNHNS, CDR2 SASEGT. The CDR3 is CASKVAGGRRDEQFF. DNA for the CDR3: TGTGCCAGCAAAGTGGCGGGAGGCCGTCGGGATGAGCAGTTCTTC.